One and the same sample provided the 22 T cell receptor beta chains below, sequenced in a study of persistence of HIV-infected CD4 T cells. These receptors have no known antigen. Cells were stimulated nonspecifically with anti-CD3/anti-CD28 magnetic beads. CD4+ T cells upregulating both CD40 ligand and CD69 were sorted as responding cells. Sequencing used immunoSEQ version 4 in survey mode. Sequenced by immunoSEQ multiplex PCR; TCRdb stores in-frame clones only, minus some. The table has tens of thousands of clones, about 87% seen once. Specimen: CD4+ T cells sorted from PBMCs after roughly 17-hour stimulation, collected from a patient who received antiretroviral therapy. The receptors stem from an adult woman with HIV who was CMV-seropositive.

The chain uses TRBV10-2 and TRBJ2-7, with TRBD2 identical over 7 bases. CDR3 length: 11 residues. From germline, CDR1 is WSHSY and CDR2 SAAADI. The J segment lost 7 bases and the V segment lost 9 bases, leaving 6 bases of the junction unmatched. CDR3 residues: CASRGVGEQYV. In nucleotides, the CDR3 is TGCGCCAGTCGGGGGGTGGGGGAGCAGTACGTC.

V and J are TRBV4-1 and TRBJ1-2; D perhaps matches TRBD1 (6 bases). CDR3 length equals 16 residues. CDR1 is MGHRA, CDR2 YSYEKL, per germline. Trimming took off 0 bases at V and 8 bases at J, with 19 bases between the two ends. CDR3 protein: CASSQDRGVKSLGYTF. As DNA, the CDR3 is TGCGCCAGCAGCCAAGATAGGGGGGTTAAATCCCTCGGCTACACCTTC.

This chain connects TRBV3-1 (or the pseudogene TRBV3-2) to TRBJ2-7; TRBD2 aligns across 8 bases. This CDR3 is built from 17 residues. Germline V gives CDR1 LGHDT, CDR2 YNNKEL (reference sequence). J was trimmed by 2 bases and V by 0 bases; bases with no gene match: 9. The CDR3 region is CASSQDGPGGGAYEQYF. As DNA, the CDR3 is TGTGCCAGCAGCCAAGATGGACCCGGGGGGGGAGCCTACGAGCAGTACTTC.

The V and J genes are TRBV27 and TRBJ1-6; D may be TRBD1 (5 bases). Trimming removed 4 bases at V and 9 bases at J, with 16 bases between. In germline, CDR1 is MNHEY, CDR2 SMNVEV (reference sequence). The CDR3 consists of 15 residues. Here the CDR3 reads CASSSPGTDGSPLHF. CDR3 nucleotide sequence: TGTGCCAGCAGTTCCCCCGGGACTGACGGTTCACCCCTCCACTTT.

The CDR3 nucleotides read TGTGCCAGTAGCCCTGAGTCGGCGGTTGGCTACACCTTC. This sequence encodes CASSPESAVGYTF. This chain connects TRBV19 to TRBJ1-2; unclear D gene. Germline loops: CDR1 LNHDA, CDR2 SQIVND (reference sequence). The V and J ends lost 6 bases and 7 bases respectively, with 15 bases between them. This CDR3 has 13 residues.

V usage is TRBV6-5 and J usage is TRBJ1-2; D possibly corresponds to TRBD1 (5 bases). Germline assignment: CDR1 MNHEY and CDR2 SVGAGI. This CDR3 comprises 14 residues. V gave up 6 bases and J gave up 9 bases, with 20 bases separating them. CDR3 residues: CASRVLGGGLSYTF. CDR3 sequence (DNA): TGTGCCAGCAGAGTCCTCGGGGGGGGACTAAGCTACACCTTC.

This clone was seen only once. DNA of the CDR3: TGTGCCAGTAGTATGGGGGGGGAGAGGGATACGCAGTATTTT. It is translated as CASSMGGERDTQYF. The rearrangement joins TRBV19 to TRBJ2-3, with 7 bases matching TRBD2. This CDR3 is built from 14 residues. V dropped 3 bases and J dropped 6; count of bases not matched to a gene: 6. From germline, CDR1 is LNHDA and CDR2 SQIVND (reference sequence).

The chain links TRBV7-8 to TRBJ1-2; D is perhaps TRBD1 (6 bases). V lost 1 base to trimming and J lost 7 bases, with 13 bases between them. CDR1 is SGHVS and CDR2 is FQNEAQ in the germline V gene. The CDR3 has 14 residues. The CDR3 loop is CASSLGAGAFGYTF. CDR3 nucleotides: TGTGCCAGCAGCTTAGGTGCAGGGGCTTTTGGCTACACCTTC.

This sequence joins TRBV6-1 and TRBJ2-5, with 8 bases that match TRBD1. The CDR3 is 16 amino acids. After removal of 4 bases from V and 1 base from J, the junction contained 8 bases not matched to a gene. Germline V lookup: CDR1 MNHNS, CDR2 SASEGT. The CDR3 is CASSALTGVFQETQYF. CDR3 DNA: TGTGCCAGCAGTGCCTTGACAGGGGTCTTCCAAGAGACCCAGTACTTC.

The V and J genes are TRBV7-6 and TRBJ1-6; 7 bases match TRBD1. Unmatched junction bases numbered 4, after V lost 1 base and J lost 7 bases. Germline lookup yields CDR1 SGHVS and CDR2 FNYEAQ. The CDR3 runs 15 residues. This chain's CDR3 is CASSLGRGGNSPLHF. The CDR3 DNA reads TGTGCCAGCAGCTTAGGCAGGGGGGGAAATTCACCCCTCCACTTT.

CDR3 protein: CASSMDRATFYGYTF. CDR3 coding DNA: TGTGCCAGCAGCATGGACCGGGCCACCTTCTATGGCTACACCTTC. This chain joins TRBV5-6 and TRBJ1-2; D gene ambiguous. The CDR3 totals 15 residues. The germline V gene encodes CDR1 SGHDT and CDR2 YYEEEE. V lost 4 bases to trimming and J lost 4 bases, with 17 bases between them.

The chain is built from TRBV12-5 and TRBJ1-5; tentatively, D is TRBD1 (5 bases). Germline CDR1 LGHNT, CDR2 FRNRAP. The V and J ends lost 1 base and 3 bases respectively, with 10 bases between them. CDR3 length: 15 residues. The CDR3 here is CASGLGGRFNQPQHF. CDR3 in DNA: TGTGCTAGTGGTTTGGGGGGACGGTTCAATCAGCCCCAGCATTTT. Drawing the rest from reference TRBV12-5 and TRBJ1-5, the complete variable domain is DARVTQTPRHKVTEMGQEVTMRCQPILGHNTVFWYRQTMMQGLELLAYFRNRAPLDDSGMPKDRFSAEMPDATLATLKIQPSEPRDSAVYFCASGLGGRFNQPQHFGDGTRLSIL.

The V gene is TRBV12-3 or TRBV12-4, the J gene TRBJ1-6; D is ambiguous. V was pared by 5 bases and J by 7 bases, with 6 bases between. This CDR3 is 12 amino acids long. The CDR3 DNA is TGTGCCAGCAGTCCCGGGAATTCACCCCTCCACTTT. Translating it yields CASSPGNSPLHF.

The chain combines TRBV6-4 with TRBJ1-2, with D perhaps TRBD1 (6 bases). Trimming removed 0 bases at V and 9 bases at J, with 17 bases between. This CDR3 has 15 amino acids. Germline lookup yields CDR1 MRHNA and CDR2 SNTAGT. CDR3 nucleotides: TGTGCCAGCAGTGACTCCGACAGGCTCCCGTTGCGCTACACCTTC. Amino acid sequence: CASSDSDRLPLRYTF.

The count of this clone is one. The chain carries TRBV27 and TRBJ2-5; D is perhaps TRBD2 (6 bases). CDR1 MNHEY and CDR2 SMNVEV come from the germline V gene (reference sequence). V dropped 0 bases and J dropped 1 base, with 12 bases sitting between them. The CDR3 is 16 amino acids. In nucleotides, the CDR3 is TGTGCCAGCAGTTTATCTAGCAGCGGGCTCCAAGAGACCCAGTACTTC. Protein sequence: CASSLSSSGLQETQYF.

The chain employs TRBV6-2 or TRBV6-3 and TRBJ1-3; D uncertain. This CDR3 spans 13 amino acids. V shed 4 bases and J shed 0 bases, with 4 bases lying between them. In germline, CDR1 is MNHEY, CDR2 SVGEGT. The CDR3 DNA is TGTGCCAGCAGTTTAGCCTCTGGAAACACCATATATTTT. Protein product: CASSLASGNTIYF.

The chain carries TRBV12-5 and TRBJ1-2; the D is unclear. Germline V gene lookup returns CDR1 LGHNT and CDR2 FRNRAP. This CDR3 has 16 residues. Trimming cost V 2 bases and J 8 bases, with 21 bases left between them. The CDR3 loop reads CASGLSQGSGFHGYTF. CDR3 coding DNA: TGTGCTAGTGGTTTGTCCCAAGGTTCAGGTTTCCACGGCTACACCTTC. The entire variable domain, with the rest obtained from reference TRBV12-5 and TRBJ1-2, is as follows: DARVTQTPRHKVTEMGQEVTMRCQPILGHNTVFWYRQTMMQGLELLAYFRNRAPLDDSGMPKDRFSAEMPDATLATLKIQPSEPRDSAVYFCASGLSQGSGFHGYTFGSGTRLTVV.

CDR3 protein: CAISFTGTIYF. CDR3 nucleotide sequence: TGTGCCATCAGCTTTACTGGCACCATATATTTT. This chain joins TRBV10-3 and TRBJ1-3; D unclear. Trimming cost V 6 bases and J 9 bases, with 9 bases left between them. The germline V gene has CDR1 ENHRY and CDR2 SYGVKD. The CDR3 extends over 11 amino acids.

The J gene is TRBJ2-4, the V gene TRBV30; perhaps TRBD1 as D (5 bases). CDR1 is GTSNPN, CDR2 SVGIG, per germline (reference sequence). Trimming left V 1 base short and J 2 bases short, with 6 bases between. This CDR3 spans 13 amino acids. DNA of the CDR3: TGTGCCTGGAGTGGGGGCTCCAAAAACATTCAGTACTTC. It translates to CAWSGGSKNIQYF.

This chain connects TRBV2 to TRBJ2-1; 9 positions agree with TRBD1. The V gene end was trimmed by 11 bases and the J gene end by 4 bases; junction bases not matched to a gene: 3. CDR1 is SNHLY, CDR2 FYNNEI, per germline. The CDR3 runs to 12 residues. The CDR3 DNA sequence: TGTGCCTCGGACAGGGGATACAATGAGCAGTTCTTC. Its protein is CASDRGYNEQFF. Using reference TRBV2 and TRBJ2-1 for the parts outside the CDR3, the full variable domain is EPEVTQTPSHQVTQMGQEVILRCVPISNHLYFYWYRQILGQKVEFLVSFYNNEISEKSEIFDDQFSVERPDGSNFTLKIRSTKLEDSAMYFCASDRGYNEQFFGPGTRLTVL.

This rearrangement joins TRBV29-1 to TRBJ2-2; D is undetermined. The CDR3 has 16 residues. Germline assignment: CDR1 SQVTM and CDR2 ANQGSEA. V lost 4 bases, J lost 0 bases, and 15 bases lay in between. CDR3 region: CSVAPLGWSNTGELFF. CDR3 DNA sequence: TGCAGCGTTGCGCCGTTGGGTTGGTCGAACACCGGGGAGCTGTTTTTT.

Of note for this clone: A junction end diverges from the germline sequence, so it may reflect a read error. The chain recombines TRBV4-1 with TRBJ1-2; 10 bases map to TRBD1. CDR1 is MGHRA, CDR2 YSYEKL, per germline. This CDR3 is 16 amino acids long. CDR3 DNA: TGCGCCAGCAGCCAAGGCCTTAACTCGGGACAGGGGTCCTACATCTTC. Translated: CASSQGLNSGQGSYIF.